Each of the 18 T cell receptor beta chains below was sequenced from the same sample in a study of T cells after yellow fever vaccination. MiXCR, applied by TCRdb to the 5' RACE reads, yields one record per CDR3 protein. This sample has 300,000 to 400,000 distinct CDR3 sequences, with around 10% found just once. The specimen comprised CD4+ T cells sorted from PBMCs, sampled 45 days after the yellow fever booster vaccination. The receptors here all came from a young man who received the YFV17D yellow fever vaccine.

Ten or more counts support this clonotype. The chain is built from TRBV7-2 and TRBJ1-3; the match to TRBD1 covers 9 bases. CDR1 and CDR2 (germline): SGHTA, FQGNSA. V dropped 8 bases and J dropped 7; count of bases not matched to a gene: 12. The CDR3 has 15 amino acids. The DNA of the CDR3 is TGTGCCAGCGGCCGTACCGGGACAGGGCCCAACACCATATATTTT. Its protein product is CASGRTGTGPNTIYF.

This clonotype was detected a few times. This sequence joins TRBV30 and TRBJ2-7, with TRBD2 matching over 10 bases. This CDR3 comprises 15 residues. V shed 3 bases, J shed 2 bases, and the junction held 7 bases outside the gene matches. CDR1 GTSNPN and CDR2 SVGIG come from the germline V gene (reference sequence). The DNA for the CDR3 is TGTGCCTGGAGGCCACCAGCGGGGGGGCCCTACGAGCAGTACTTC. Protein product: CAWRPPAGGPYEQYF.

This clonotype appeared many times. V gene TRBV4-3 combines with J gene TRBJ2-4, with D possibly being TRBD2 (5 bases). CDR1 and CDR2 from the germline V gene are LGHNA and YSLEER. The CDR3 contains 14 residues. Trimming removed 5 bases from V and 8 bases from J, with 16 bases in between. The CDR3 sequence is CASSNRGPADIQYF. Here the CDR3 DNA reads TGCGCCAGCAGCAATAGAGGGCCGGCGGACATTCAGTACTTC.

This clonotype was counted ten times or more. The gene calls are TRBV7-2 and TRBJ2-5; 11 bases match TRBD2. Germline values: CDR1 SGHTA, CDR2 FQGNSA. The length of the CDR3 is 15 residues. The V segment lost 5 bases and the J segment 7 bases; nucleotides outside the gene matches: 9. CDR3 residues: CASSIWTSGLRTQYF. Written as DNA, the CDR3 is TGTGCCAGCAGCATTTGGACTAGCGGGTTACGGACCCAGTACTTC.

CDR3 bases: TGTGCCAGCAGCCGCTCCCCTGGCCACGAGGCTTTCTTT. Residues: CASSRSPGHEAFF. The genes are TRBV14 and TRBJ1-1, with no clear D. The germline V gene has CDR1 SGHDN and CDR2 FVKESK. Trimming cost V 4 bases and J 11 bases, with 17 bases left between them. The CDR3 is 13 residues long. Filled out from reference TRBV14 and TRBJ1-1, the complete variable domain reads EAGVTQFPSHSVIEKGQTVTLRCDPISGHDNLYWYRRVMGKEIKFLLHFVKESKQDESGMPNNRFLAERTGGTYSTLKVQPAELEDSGVYFCASSRSPGHEAFFGQGTRLTVV.

This clonotype was detected only a few times. V usage is TRBV6-5 and J usage is TRBJ2-7, with TRBD2 identical over 12 bases. This CDR3 comprises 15 residues. CDR1 and CDR2 from the germline V gene are MNHEY and SVGAGI. The junction had 2 bases not matched to a gene; V was cut back by 1 base and J by 4 bases. CDR3 amino acids: CASSYYTSGGYEQYF. The DNA for the CDR3 is TGTGCCAGCAGTTACTATACTAGCGGGGGGTACGAGCAGTACTTC.

This clonotype occurred many times. V is TRBV18 and J is TRBJ2-4, with a possible D match to TRBD1 (6 bases). The V and J ends lost 0 bases and 3 bases respectively, with 18 bases between them. The germline CDR1 and CDR2 sequences are KGHSH and LQKENI. This CDR3 is 18 amino acids long. Here the CDR3 reads CASSPPEWQGLGKNIQYF. CDR3 in DNA: TGTGCCAGCTCACCACCGGAGTGGCAGGGGTTAGGCAAAAACATTCAGTACTTC. The full variable domain, its missing parts supplied by reference TRBV18 and TRBJ2-4, is NAGVMQNPRHLVRRRGQEARLRCSPMKGHSHVYWYRQLPEEGLKFMVYLQKENIIDESGMPKERFSAEFPKEGPSILRIQQVVRGDSAAYFCASSPPEWQGLGKNIQYFGAGTRLSVL.

This clonotype was seen only a few times. The V gene is TRBV2, the J gene TRBJ2-5; no clear D. Trimming removed 2 bases from V and 4 bases from J, with 14 bases in between. Germline CDR1 SNHLY, CDR2 FYNNEI. The CDR3 extends over 15 amino acids. Here the CDR3 reads CASSEIFGRRETQYF. In DNA form, the CDR3 reads TGTGCCAGCAGTGAAATTTTCGGAAGGAGAGAGACCCAGTACTTC.

The V call is TRBV7-2, the J call TRBJ2-3; TRBD2 agrees at 9 bases. Germline CDR1 and CDR2: SGHTA and FQGNSA. Trimming cost V 2 bases and J 6 bases; bases outside gene matches: 6. The length of the CDR3 is 15 residues. CDR3 DNA sequence: TGTGCCAGCAGCTTACTAGCGGGGATTGGTGATACGCAGTATTTT. It yields the protein CASSLLAGIGDTQYF. Supplemented by reference TRBV7-2 and TRBJ2-3, the full variable domain reads GAGVSQSPSNKVTEKGKDVELRCDPISGHTALYWYRQSLGQGLEFLIYFQGNSAPDKSGLPSDRFSAERTGGSVSTLTIQRTQQEDSAVYLCASSLLAGIGDTQYFGPGTRLTVL.

This clonotype was observed many times. DNA of the CDR3: TGTGCCAGCAGTTCTCAGAGCGGAGATTACAATGAGCAGTTCTTC. This codes for CASSSQSGDYNEQFF. V is TRBV12-3 or TRBV12-4 and J is TRBJ2-1, with D maybe TRBD2 (5 bases). Trimming pared 4 bases from V and 4 bases from J, leaving 14 bases between. The CDR3 runs to 15 residues.

The chain is built from TRBV20-1 and TRBJ2-1; D is unresolved. This CDR3 contains 15 residues. CDR1 is DFQATT, CDR2 SNEGSKA, per germline (reference sequence). V was clipped by 6 bases and J by 12 bases, with 27 bases between them. DNA of the CDR3: TGCAGTGCCAGACCTGATCCTAGACCGACCGGTTTGCAGTTCTTC. Encoded protein: CSARPDPRPTGLQFF.

The gene calls are TRBV20-1 and TRBJ2-1; no clear D. The germline CDR1 and CDR2 sequences are DFQATT and SNEGSKA (reference sequence). This CDR3 region has 13 residues. V was shortened by 4 bases and J by 3 bases, with 10 bases between the two germline ends. The CDR3 DNA reads as TGCAGTGCTACGCTAGGTAGCTACAATGAGCAGTTCTTC. Encoded protein: CSATLGSYNEQFF.

This clonotype was seen a handful of times. The V gene is TRBV28, the J gene TRBJ2-6; perhaps TRBD1 as D (6 bases). The ends were cut back, 2 bases at V and 0 bases at J, with 14 bases in the middle. This CDR3 has 18 amino acids. Germline V lookup: CDR1 MDHEN, CDR2 SYDVKM. The CDR3 here is CASSLRKTGSSGANVLTF. DNA of the CDR3: TGTGCCAGCAGTTTAAGGAAGACAGGATCCTCTGGGGCCAACGTCCTGACTTTC.

A few counts support this clonotype. The V call is TRBV29-1, the J call TRBJ1-1; TRBD1 matches 9 bases. Germline-derived CDR1 and CDR2 are SQVTM and ANQGSEA. J was trimmed by 0 bases and V by 6 bases; bases with no gene match: 8. The CDR3 has 15 amino acids. The DNA of the CDR3 is TGCAGCGTCGACCCGGGACAGGGTGTGAACACTGAAGCTTTCTTT. It codes for CSVDPGQGVNTEAFF.

This clonotype was picked up a small number of times. The rearrangement joins TRBV2 to TRBJ1-2; 9 bases align to TRBD1. In germline, CDR1 is SNHLY, CDR2 FYNNEI. There are 14 residues in the CDR3. V was pared by 6 bases and J by 8 bases, with 10 bases of the junction left unmatched. CDR3 amino acids: CASSEKRTGEGYTF. In DNA form, the CDR3 reads TGTGCCAGCAGCGAGAAGAGGACAGGGGAGGGCTACACCTTC.

The V gene is TRBV6-1, the J gene TRBJ2-7, with 9 bases fitting TRBD1. Trimming took 4 bases from V and 5 from J; bases not matched to a gene: 12. The length of the CDR3 is 16 residues. Germline V lookup: CDR1 MNHNS, CDR2 SASEGT. The CDR3 loop is CASSGRYGTGNDEQYF. The CDR3 bases are TGTGCCAGCAGTGGTCGTTATGGGACAGGGAACGACGAGCAGTACTTC.

There are a few counts of this clonotype. This chain joins TRBV30 and TRBJ2-3, with 8 bases aligning to TRBD1. Germline-derived CDR1 and CDR2 are GTSNPN and SVGIG (reference sequence). V gave up 0 bases and J gave up 4 bases; unmatched junction bases: 0. This CDR3 is built from 13 residues. CDR3 residues: CAWSVQGADTQYF. CDR3 DNA sequence: TGTGCCTGGAGTGTACAGGGGGCAGATACGCAGTATTTT.

Only a few counts were recorded for this clonotype. The chain has TRBV3-1 and TRBJ2-5; the D is unclear. CDR1 and CDR2 from the germline V gene are LGHDT and YNNKEL (reference sequence). V was shortened by 1 base and J by 8 bases, with 14 bases between the two germline ends. This CDR3 has 14 residues. The CDR3 loop is CASSQAGVMGTQYF. The CDR3 DNA is TGTGCCAGCAGCCAAGCTGGAGTCATGGGTACCCAGTACTTC.